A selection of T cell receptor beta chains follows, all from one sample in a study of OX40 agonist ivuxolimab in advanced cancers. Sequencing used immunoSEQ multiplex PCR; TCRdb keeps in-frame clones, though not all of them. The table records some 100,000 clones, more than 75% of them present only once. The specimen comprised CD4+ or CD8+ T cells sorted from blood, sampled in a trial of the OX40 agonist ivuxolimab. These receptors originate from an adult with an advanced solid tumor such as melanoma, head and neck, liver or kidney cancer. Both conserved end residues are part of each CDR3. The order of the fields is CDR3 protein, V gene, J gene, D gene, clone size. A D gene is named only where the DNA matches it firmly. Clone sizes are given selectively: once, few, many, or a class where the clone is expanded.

CDR3: CASRGGTAIGTQYF
V: TRBV10-2
J: TRBJ2-5
D: TRBD2
size: .

CDR3: CASSLGLAGGFTVVDTQYF
V: TRBV5-1
J: TRBJ2-3
D: TRBD2
size: .

CDR3: CASSPQGGRDQPQHF
V: TRBV18
J: TRBJ1-5
D: TRBD1
size: once

CDR3: CASSLLRDGWVRGSGNTIYF
V: TRBV7-8
J: TRBJ1-3
D: .
size: .

CDR3: CASSVRRGTDTQYF
V: TRBV6-1
J: TRBJ2-3
D: .
size: few

CDR3: CASSHHSGRNTGELFF
V: TRBV14
J: TRBJ2-2
D: TRBD2
size: .

CDR3: CASSVQAGGDEQYF
V: TRBV2
J: TRBJ2-7
D: .
size: few

CDR3: CASSTGTGYEQYF
V: TRBV18
J: TRBJ2-7
D: .
size: .

CDR3: CASRQARGTEAFF
V: TRBV6-1
J: TRBJ1-1
D: .
size: .

CDR3: CSVVRDRSSYEQYF
V: TRBV29-1
J: TRBJ2-7
D: .
size: .

CDR3: CAISPTSGSAYEQYF
V: TRBV10-3
J: TRBJ2-7
D: TRBD2
size: .

CDR3: CASSFPPGELFF
V: TRBV5-1
J: TRBJ2-2
D: .
size: .

CDR3: CANGRTAGKNPPIYEQYF
V: TRBV21-1
J: TRBJ2-7
D: .
size: .

CDR3: CASSTNPGDRGAYEQYF
V: TRBV28
J: TRBJ2-7
D: TRBD1
size: .

CDR3: CASRILAGAQETQYF
V: TRBV6-5
J: TRBJ2-5
D: TRBD2
size: .

CDR3: CASSVDSYTEAFF
V: TRBV9
J: TRBJ1-1
D: .
size: few

CDR3: CASSLDWGDSGNTIYF
V: TRBV11-2
J: TRBJ1-3
D: .
size: .

CDR3: CASSSTREATNEKLFF
V: TRBV18
J: TRBJ1-4
D: .
size: .

CDR3: CASSGGGRSYNEQFF
V: TRBV9
J: TRBJ2-1
D: TRBD2
size: few

CDR3: CASSPDRRYGYTF
V: TRBV28
J: TRBJ1-2
D: .
size: .

CDR3: CASSASFGGSNYGYTF
V: TRBV9
J: TRBJ1-2
D: .
size: .

CDR3: CASSSAPLTNTGELFF
V: TRBV28
J: TRBJ2-2
D: .
size: .

CDR3: CASRNSGSSYEQYF
V: TRBV2
J: .
D: .
size: .

CDR3: CAISDSNEKLFF
V: TRBV10-3
J: TRBJ1-4
D: .
size: .

CDR3: CAWNRDRESPEAFF
V: TRBV30
J: TRBJ1-1
D: TRBD1
size: .

CDR3: CASTPSFGQWLQETQYF
V: TRBV19
J: TRBJ2-5
D: .
size: .

CDR3: CASSRQGDYGYTF
V: TRBV6-5
J: TRBJ1-2
D: TRBD1
size: .

CDR3: CASSGAMGQPQHF
V: TRBV6-1
J: TRBJ1-5
D: .
size: .

CDR3: CASRQTPGLMDEQFF
V: TRBV7-3
J: TRBJ2-1
D: TRBD2
size: .

CDR3: CASSLGQGSPDTQYF
V: TRBV5-1
J: TRBJ2-3
D: TRBD1
size: .

CDR3: CASSSQGFDTGELFF
V: TRBV5-1
J: TRBJ2-2
D: TRBD1
size: .

CDR3: CASSDPSGRGTGELFF
V: TRBV2
J: TRBJ2-2
D: .
size: few

CDR3: CARSLNVGMSGYTF
V: TRBV5-3
J: TRBJ1-2
D: .
size: .